These 3 T cell receptor beta chains share one sample of origin, sequenced in a study of blood T cell repertoires in COVID-19. The protocol was immunoSEQ multiplex PCR, while the TCRdb copy is restricted to in-frame clones and leaves out a portion. The sample holds roughly 140,000 clones, approximately 80% seen once. The specimen sequenced was PBMCs or T cells enriched from blood (not recorded which). The receptor source for this set is a young woman who had been exposed to COVID-19.

The V and J genes are TRBV18 and TRBJ1-1; 7 nucleotides line up with TRBD1. CDR3 length: 13 amino acids. The V gene end was trimmed by 6 bases and the J gene end by 3 bases; junction bases not matched to a gene: 4. Germline-derived CDR1 and CDR2 are KGHSH and LQKENI. The CDR3 DNA reads TGTGCCAGCTCGGGGGGACAGTACACTGAAGCTTTCTTT. Translated, it gives CASSGGQYTEAFF.

J is TRBJ2-6 and V is TRBV5-1; D call uncertain. Trimming stripped 4 bases from V and 1 base from J, with 15 bases between. Germline loops: CDR1 SGHRS, CDR2 YFSETQ. The CDR3 length is 17 residues. The CDR3 DNA follows: TGCGCCAGCAGCCCTGCGGCTTTTCTATCTGGGGCCAACGTCCTGACTTTC. It encodes CASSPAAFLSGANVLTF.

The rearrangement links TRBV4-3 to TRBJ1-2; D is possibly TRBD1 (6 bases). V was trimmed by 1 base and J by 5 bases, leaving 11 bases between them. Germline loops: CDR1 LGHNA, CDR2 YSLEER. This CDR3 region has 14 residues. The CDR3 spells CASSQGRQGYGYTF. Written as DNA, the CDR3 is TGCGCCAGCAGCCAAGGAAGGCAGGGGTATGGCTACACCTTC.